This T cell receptor beta chain was found in a study of identical twins (dated by TCRdb to the mid-2010s). Context from the whole study: To test whether fetal clonotypes persist, the study used deep sequencing on TCR alpha and beta repertoires from monozygotic twins, unrelated adults of various ages, and cord blood. To rule out contamination, replicate twin experiments were performed at different times with different library preparation protocols. Here is what the overall study found, with its caveats: Fewer insertions were carried by abundant cord blood beta clonotypes, a similar but weaker trend appeared in young adult naive repertoires, and no such trend appeared in memory repertoires. Out-of-frame TCR alpha sequences shared between twins showed an excess of low generation-probability sequences compared with coincidental sharing between unrelated individuals. Because the same donors could not be followed over many years, conclusions were based on cross-sectional statistical analysis. A weaker excess of twin sharing was found in beta out-of-frame sequences because the signal-to-noise ratio was lowered by fewer shared sequences. In monozygotic twins, out-of-frame TCR alpha sharing was systematically underestimated by recombination models, although the models agreed with sharing between unrelated individuals. Zero-insertion analyses could be partly confounded by invariant T cells such as MAIT and iNKT, though diverse VJ usage argued against such confounding for most clonotypes.

The method behind the library was 5' RACE. Sequencing took place on an Illumina HiSeq 2000. A universal primer binding site was introduced by template switching, and a unique molecular identifier was present in the final cDNA, enabling accurate counting of TCR cDNA molecules. Specific primers in the conserved constant-segment region were used to synthesize first-strand cDNA for TCR alpha and beta chains. Each cDNA library was double barcoded, with a SMART-Mk sample barcode plus Illumina barcodes, to control for contamination. Two successive PCR steps introduced TruSeq adapter sequences along with Illumina sample barcodes. TCR alpha and beta cDNA libraries were sequenced on the Illumina HiSeq platform with custom primers. Turning to the authors' computational methods: MiGEC processed the raw reads to extract unique molecular identifiers, while MiXCR was used to determine the CDR3 positions. Recombination models were inferred per individual with the repgenHMM and IGoR tools using an EM algorithm. Shared clonotypes were analyzed with the tcR package in R, and sharing was normalized by the product of cloneset sizes. To study raw recombination without the effects of thymic and clonal selection, out-of-frame nonproductive sequences were analyzed. TCRdb passed the public sequencing reads through fastp at Q25 and MiXCR, retaining productive beta sequences. Each CDR3 protein gets just one entry, which takes the most common genes and DNA from the rows behind it. What appears here as the V and J calls and clone size reflects TCRdb's work, not the paper's. This sample lists around 680,000 distinct CDR3 sequences; over 8.5% were detected once. 0.8% to 1% of the sample goes to the ten largest clones.

Every donor in the study was a healthy Caucasian. Three pairs of female monozygotic twins, all aged about 18 to 30 years, were included in the twin cohort. The RNA used for TCR libraries was isolated from peripheral blood mononuclear cells. V loses 3 bases, J loses 2 bases, and the germline ends lie 10 bases apart. For CDR1 and CDR2, the germline V gene (reference sequence) lists MNHEY and SMNVEV. Measured from the cysteine to the phenylalanine, the CDR3 is 14 residues long. The read is trimmed to its CDR3 DNA, 42 bases read in frame from base 1. The table lists this clonotype with many counts. It lacks a known antigen. Nothing much larger sits one base from this clone, and base qualities are not available. This sample was also put to use in a study of yellow fever vaccine responses in identical twins. The second source states: The authors reported that the T cell response to vaccination in identical twins appeared partly convergent and partly personalized. In identical twins, the study followed T cell clones that responded to the vaccine with precision.

Here the chain combines TRBV27 and TRBJ1-2, with a weak D call of TRBD1 (6 bases match). The sequenced sample consisted of PBMCs. This TCR was sampled from a woman younger than 30 in good health. The CDR3 protein sequence reads: CASSFGGSNYGYTF. The DNA reads as follows: TGTGCCAGCAGTTTTGGGGGCTCCAACTATGGCTACACCTTC.